The present TCR beta chain was sequenced within a study of shared clonotypes between healthy human individuals. Generated by immunoSEQ multiplex PCR, the TCRdb table keeps only in-frame clones and is missing some. Found here are approximately 1,500,000 clones, 98% of them singletons; the top ten hold roughly 0.42%. The table lists this clone with a count of one. The material sequenced was naive CD4+ T cells sorted from blood. The subset: CD45RA+ positively selected. The sequence derives from a man younger than 40 in good health.

The CDR3 DNA sequence: TGTGCCAGCAGCGTAGAACCAGCGGGACCCGAAGAGACCCAGTACTTC. This sequence encodes CASSVEPAGPEETQYF. V gene TRBV9 combines with J gene TRBJ2-5, with 7 bases fitting TRBD2. The CDR3 is 16 amino acids. The V gene's germline CDR1 is SGDLS and CDR2 YYNGEE. V lost 0 bases to trimming and J lost 3 bases; unmatched junction nucleotides: 8. The full variable domain, completed using reference TRBV9 and TRBJ2-5, is DSGVTQTPKHLITATGQRVTLRCSPRSGDLSVYWYQQSLDQGLQFLIQYYNGEERAKGNILERFSAQQFPDLHSELNLSSLELGDSALYFCASSVEPAGPEETQYFGPGTRLLVL.